These T cell receptor beta chains were read from a single sample in a study of T cells expressing NK-cell markers. TCRdb re-called the 5' RACE reads and shows each CDR3 protein once, DNA omitted. Its listing shows about 460,000 distinct CDR3 sequences. Sequenced material: blood T cells: a sorted CD56 or NKG2C T cell subset, CD4+ or CD8+ T cells, or bulk PBMC T cells (not recorded which). These receptor sequences come from a woman aged 45-65 years in good health. Each CDR3 is given with its conserved first and last residue. Each record gives: CDR3 length, J gene, V gene, CDR3 protein.

>17|TRBJ2-7|TRBV11-3
CASSPRWGAGGKDEQYF
>13|TRBJ1-2|TRBV12-3/TRBV12-4
CASSSSGLEGYTF
>12|TRBJ2-2|TRBV11-3
CASSKPSGELFF
>15|TRBJ1-1|TRBV5-1
CASSLMDRGQTEAFF
>19|TRBJ2-3|TRBV4-1
CASSQDYGLASGPGDTQYF
>17|TRBJ2-2|TRBV5-1
CASSARTSGGGTGELFF
>11|TRBJ2-5|TRBV20-1
CSARQDEARYF
>16|TRBJ2-2|TRBV9
CASSVGPRVLSGELFF
>13|TRBJ2-1|TRBV9
CASSVGPLNEQFF
>16|TRBJ1-1|TRBV5-1
CASSPGTGVLRTEAFF
>14|TRBJ2-1|TRBV3-1
CASSQGTSGRNPFF
>12|TRBJ2-1|TRBV10-2
CASSVGIAEQFF
>14|TRBJ2-1|TRBV20-1
CSASSARRLNEQFF
>14|TRBJ2-1|TRBV20-1
CSAESGRAHNEQFF
>13|TRBJ2-1|TRBV28
CASRGRRYNEQFF
>14|TRBJ2-7|TRBV3-1
CASSAGRETYEQYF
>13|TRBJ2-3|TRBV7-9
CARGTSGTDTQYF
>18|TRBJ2-3|TRBV5-1
CASSLASFAAGGTDTQYF
>16|TRBJ2-7|TRBV7-8
CASSLGGRAGSYEQYF
>15|TRBJ2-3|TRBV7-2
CASSPGLAVADTQYF
>16|TRBJ2-2|TRBV24-1
CATSEGTDRVAGELFF
>16|TRBJ2-3|TRBV7-9
CASSRDGSGSADTQYF
>18|TRBJ1-6|TRBV12-3/TRBV12-4
CASSSRFPGTGARSPLHF
>12|TRBJ2-1|TRBV7-3
CASSLRQGEQFF
>16|TRBJ2-2|TRBV29-1
CSVFRGRGPDTGELFF
>17|TRBJ2-6|TRBV6-6
CASSYGRPTSGANVLTF
>13|TRBJ2-7|TRBV20-1
CSARPPIGYEQYF
>17|TRBJ2-6|TRBV24-1
CATSDPTVPSGANVLTF
>14|TRBJ2-5|TRBV5-1
CASSSGLLQETQYF
>14|TRBJ2-1|TRBV11-3
CASSRGQGMDEQFF
>14|TRBJ2-1|TRBV2
CASSEAGPGSEQFF
>20|TRBJ2-6|TRBV7-6
CASSLALGSGEQTGANVLTF
>14|TRBJ2-1|TRBV21-1
CASSKGGVRNEQFF
>16|TRBJ2-2|TRBV20-1
CSPPQSGKVSSGELFF
>14|TRBJ1-3|TRBV2
CASVGTVSGNTIYF
>13|TRBJ2-5|TRBV29-1
CSVVGLIQETQYF
>14|TRBJ2-1|TRBV29-1
CSVGVASSYNEQFF
>14|TRBJ2-2|TRBV28
CAGRSSGKAGELFF
>13|TRBJ2-1|TRBV29-1
CSVSSGSYNEQFF
>15|TRBJ1-2|TRBV12-3/TRBV12-4
CASSLAETGYNGYTF
>16|TRBJ2-2|TRBV18
CASSPLAGMNTGELFF
>15|TRBJ2-1|TRBV29-1
CSVGGGSGSYNEQFF
>14|TRBJ2-3|TRBV12-3/TRBV12-4
CASSLSGGSDTQYF
>14|TRBJ2-1|TRBV12-3/TRBV12-4
CASSQGGNRNEQFF
>14|TRBJ2-5|TRBV6-5
CASSYGGKVETQYF
>16|TRBJ1-2|TRBV5-1
CASSFHDRTEDYGYTF
>14|TRBJ2-7|TRBV12-3/TRBV12-4
CASSFGGRWNEQYF
>13|TRBJ1-6|TRBV10-3
CAIRGQGNSPLHF
>11|TRBJ2-1|TRBV29-1
CSSSLPNEQFF
>15|TRBJ2-3|TRBV5-1
CASSFGQLHTDTQYF
>15|TRBJ2-1|TRBV20-1
CSAFRVSGVYNEQFF
>15|TRBJ2-5|TRBV7-9
CASSPRDRSRETQYF
>18|TRBJ2-1|TRBV20-1
CSARDFPRRVASYNEQFF
>13|TRBJ2-5|TRBV7-9
CASSPEGTETQYF
>15|TRBJ1-3|TRBV29-1
CSVEDHRAGGNTIYF
>12|TRBJ1-6|TRBV19
CGSQGDGSPLHF
>14|TRBJ2-2|TRBV19
CASSAARPTGELFF
>15|TRBJ2-1|TRBV10-3
CASQGTGKLDREQFF
>13|TRBJ1-2|TRBV12-5
CASGQPLGLGYTF
>13|TRBJ2-5|TRBV29-1
CSVASVGGETQYF